This T cell receptor (beta chain) was profiled in a study of Graves' ophthalmopathy and Graves' hyperthyroidism. General study findings and limits: Blood samples also showed most expanded thyroid clonotypes exceeding 0.001 frequency.

RNA transcripts provided the template for amplifying TCR beta CDR3 regions. The authors performed first-round RT-PCR with HTBI primers and then a second-round multiplex PCR. MiXCR, applied by TCRdb to the multiplex PCR reads, yields one record per CDR3 protein. This table has almost 750,000 distinct CDR3 sequences, about 44% appearing once. This clonotype has a count of ten or more. The antigen is not known. V lost 3 bases, J lost 1 base, and 8 bases stayed unmatched. CDR1 SGHTA and CDR2 FQGTGA come from the germline V gene. This CDR3 spans 16 amino acids. Input material: peripheral blood. The receptor was isolated from an adult man with Graves' ophthalmopathy. V is TRBV7-3 and J is TRBJ2-5; 7 bases line up with TRBD2. In DNA, the CDR3 is TGTGCCAGCAGCTTCGGGGTAGCGGGCTCCCAAGAGACCCAGTACTTC. It specifies CASSFGVAGSQETQYF. Together with reference TRBV7-3 and TRBJ2-5, the CDR3 gives the full variable domain: GAGVSQTPSNKVTEKGKYVELRCDPISGHTALYWYRQSLGQGPEFLIYFQGTGAADDSGLPNDRFFAVRPEGSVSTLKIQRTERGDSAVYLCASSFGVAGSQETQYFGPGTRLLVL.